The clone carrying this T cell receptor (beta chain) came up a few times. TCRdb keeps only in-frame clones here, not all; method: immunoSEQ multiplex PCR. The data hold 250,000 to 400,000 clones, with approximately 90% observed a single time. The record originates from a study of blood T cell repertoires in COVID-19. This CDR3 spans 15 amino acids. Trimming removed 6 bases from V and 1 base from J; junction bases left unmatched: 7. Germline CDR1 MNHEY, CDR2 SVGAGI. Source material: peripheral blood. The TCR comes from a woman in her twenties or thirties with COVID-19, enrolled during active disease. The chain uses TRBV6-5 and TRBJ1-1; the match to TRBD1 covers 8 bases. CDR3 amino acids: CASRANRGENTEAFF. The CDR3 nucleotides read TGTGCCAGCAGGGCGAACAGGGGGGAGAACACTGAAGCTTTCTTT.